The 19 T cell receptor beta chains in this list originate from one sample, sequenced in a study of cytomegalovirus exposure and HLA in healthy donors. This PCR relied on a set of 60 Vbeta primers and 13 Jbeta primers. Measured with immunoSEQ multiplex PCR; TCRdb has only the in-frame clones, and not every one. Of roughly 140,000 clones listed, about a tenth were seen once; the top ten hold about 2%. Sequencing used PBMCs. All receptors come from a male donor in good health and CMV-seronegative.

The rearrangement links TRBV6-1 to TRBJ2-7; D might be TRBD2 (7 bases). Per germline, CDR1 MNHNS and CDR2 SASEGT. The CDR3 loop spans 17 amino acids. V dropped 6 bases and J dropped 5 bases, with 26 bases sitting between them. The CDR3: CASRETWGGAFLHEQYF. The CDR3 DNA is TGTGCCAGCAGAGAAACCTGGGGGGGGGCGTTTCTCCACGAGCAGTACTTC.

The chain couples TRBV28 to TRBJ2-1; 11 nucleotides line up with TRBD2. J gave up 5 bases and V 7 bases, and 10 bases lay outside the gene matches. Germline V gene data show CDR1 as MDHEN and CDR2 as SYDVKM. The CDR3 has 16 amino acids. DNA of the CDR3: TGTGCCAGCAACCCTGGGACTAGCGGTTTCGACAATGAGCAGTTCTTC. It is translated as CASNPGTSGFDNEQFF.

This clone was seen more than once but under ten times. This chain connects TRBV6-5 to TRBJ1-1; weak D call: TRBD1 (5 bases). Looked up from germline, CDR1 is MNHEY and CDR2 is SVGAGI. Trimming cost V 5 bases and J 4 bases, with 17 bases left between them. The CDR3 length is 15 residues. The CDR3 sequence: CASSQPELRGTEAFF. CDR3 coding DNA: TGTGCCAGCAGTCAGCCAGAGCTTAGGGGCACTGAAGCTTTCTTT.

The chain has TRBV7-9 and TRBJ2-2; D uncertain. The CDR3 is made up of 13 amino acids. V dropped 3 bases and J dropped 5 bases, with 7 bases sitting between them. Germline V gene data show CDR1 as SEHNR and CDR2 as FQNEAQ (reference sequence). The CDR3 loop reads CASSFTVTGELFF. The CDR3 bases are TGTGCCAGCAGCTTTACGGTTACCGGGGAGCTGTTTTTT.

This clone came up a few times. The chain has TRBV4-1 and TRBJ2-1; TRBD2 is a possible D gene (5 bases). V was clipped by 2 bases and J by 2 bases, with 10 bases between them. The germline gives CDR1 MGHRA, CDR2 YSYEKL. The CDR3 spans 15 residues. The CDR3 sequence: CASSQLGLAYNEQFF. CDR3 nucleotides: TGCGCCAGCAGCCAACTAGGACTCGCCTACAATGAGCAGTTCTTC.

The V call is TRBV2, the J call TRBJ2-7; 9 bases are a match to TRBD1. V was clipped by 5 bases and J by 3 bases; unmatched bases: 8. This CDR3 region has 15 residues. Germline CDR1 SNHLY, CDR2 FYNNEI. In nucleotides, the CDR3 is TGTGCCAGCAGTTTGGGACAGGGCTCGTACTACGAGCAGTACTTC. The encoded protein is CASSLGQGSYYEQYF.

The chain couples TRBV10-2 to TRBJ2-1; 10 bases line up with TRBD2. Looked up from germline, CDR1 is WSHSY and CDR2 is SAAADI. The V and J ends lost 10 bases and 7 bases, in that order; junction bases with no gene match: 13. The CDR3 is made up of 15 amino acids. Here the CDR3 reads CATTSGLQGLNEQFF. As DNA, the CDR3 is TGCGCCACGACTAGCGGGCTTCAGGGGTTGAATGAGCAGTTCTTC.

This clone was observed a handful of times. V gene TRBV18 combines with J gene TRBJ1-1, with D perhaps TRBD1 (6 bases). The CDR3 spans 12 residues. With 3 bases removed from V and 7 bases from J, the gap between germline ends came to 9 bases. CDR1 and CDR2 from the germline V gene are KGHSH and LQKENI. The CDR3 DNA follows: TGTGCCAGCTCACCTGGACAGTTTGAAGCTTTCTTT. This sequence encodes CASSPGQFEAFF.

This clone was counted only a few times. The chain recombines TRBV4-1 with TRBJ1-2; the D gene is possibly TRBD1 (5 bases). Germline CDR1 and CDR2: MGHRA and YSYEKL. V lost 0 bases and J 10 bases, leaving 12 bases between the germline ends. This CDR3 contains 13 residues. CDR3 sequence (DNA): TGCGCCAGCAGCCAAGAGACAGAGTACGACTACACCTTC. This sequence encodes CASSQETEYDYTF.

This clone came up a few times. DNA of the CDR3: TGTGCCAGCAGCGCGGAACCTTACACTGAAGCTTTCTTT. This gives the protein CASSAEPYTEAFF. The V and J genes are TRBV6-1 and TRBJ1-1; D ambiguous. The V gene lost 6 bases and the J gene lost 3 bases, with 11 bases spanning the gap. The CDR3 runs 13 residues. Germline V gives CDR1 MNHNS, CDR2 SASEGT.

The sample holds a few counts of this clone. The rearrangement uses TRBV9 and TRBJ2-5; tentative D call: TRBD1 (6 bases). CDR3 size: 15 residues. Deletions cut 0 bases from V and 2 bases from J, with 11 bases between. Per germline, CDR1 SGDLS and CDR2 YYNGEE. CDR3 sequence (DNA): TGTGCCAGCAGCGTAGACAGGGAACCACAAGAGACCCAGTACTTC. Translated: CASSVDREPQETQYF.

This clone occurred a few times. V usage is TRBV9 and J usage is TRBJ2-7; D remains ambiguous. From germline, CDR1 is SGDLS and CDR2 YYNGEE. V gave up 1 base and J gave up 5 bases, with 10 bases separating them. The CDR3 is 13 amino acids. In nucleotides, the CDR3 is TGTGCCAGCAGCGTATTATTCGCGGACGAGCAGTACTTC. Amino acids: CASSVLFADEQYF.

The sample holds a few counts of this clone. CDR3 nucleotide sequence: TGTGCCAGCAGCTCCCGGAATAGACAGTTGATAAATGGCTACACCTTC. Translating it yields CASSSRNRQLINGYTF. This rearrangement joins TRBV7-9 to TRBJ1-2, with D tentatively TRBD1 (5 bases). This CDR3 has 16 residues. CDR1 is SEHNR and CDR2 is FQNEAQ in the germline V gene (reference sequence). V dropped 4 bases and J dropped 6 bases, with 21 bases sitting between them. Full variable domain (outside the CDR3, taken from reference TRBV7-9 and TRBJ1-2): DTGVSQNPRHKITKRGQNVTFRCDPISEHNRLYWYRQTLGQGPEFLTYFQNEAQLEKSRLLSDRFSAERPKGSFSTLEIQRTEQGDSAMYLCASSSRNRQLINGYTFGSGTRLTVV.

The genes are TRBV25-1 and TRBJ2-3; D perhaps matches TRBD1 (5 bases). The CDR3 is 14 residues long. CDR1 and CDR2 from the germline V gene are MGHDK and SYGVNS. V dropped 3 bases and J dropped 6 bases, with 13 bases sitting between them. The CDR3 nucleotides read TGTGCCAGCAGTGACAGGGTTTCTTTGGATACGCAGTATTTT. Its protein product is CASSDRVSLDTQYF. Full variable domain (remainder filled in from reference TRBV25-1 and TRBJ2-3): EADIYQTPRYLVIGTGKKITLECSQTMGHDKMYWYQQDPGMELHLIHYSYGVNSTEKGDLSSESTVSRIRTEHFPLTLESARPSHTSQYLCASSDRVSLDTQYFGPGTRLTVL.

This clone has just a few counts. The gene calls are TRBV4-1 and TRBJ1-1, with 7 nucleotides matching TRBD1. J was trimmed by 5 bases and V by 6 bases; bases with no gene match: 6. Germline assignment: CDR1 MGHRA and CDR2 YSYEKL. The CDR3 totals 13 residues. In DNA form, the CDR3 reads TGCGCCAGCAGGGCCCCAGGGGGGACTGAAGCTTTCTTT. It encodes CASRAPGGTEAFF.

This clone was found a few times. The chain uses TRBV9 and TRBJ1-2; 7 bases are shared with TRBD1. The germline gives CDR1 SGDLS, CDR2 YYNGEE. The CDR3 runs 18 residues. With V trimmed by 4 bases and J by 1 base, 16 bases remained unmatched. The CDR3 sequence: CASSPVGVGGPLNYGYTF. The CDR3 DNA follows: TGTGCCAGCAGCCCAGTCGGGGTAGGGGGCCCCCTTAACTATGGCTACACCTTC.

This clone was counted between two and nine times. The gene calls are TRBV5-1 and TRBJ2-7, with a tentative D call TRBD2 (6 bases). V gave up 2 bases and J gave up 3 bases, with 9 bases separating them. This CDR3 is built from 13 residues. CDR1 SGHRS and CDR2 YFSETQ come from the germline V gene. CDR3 bases: TGCGCCAGCAGCTTCGGTAGCGGCTACGAGCAGTACTTC. Its translation is CASSFGSGYEQYF.

The sample holds a few counts of this clone. The gene calls are TRBV7-2 and TRBJ1-3; 8 bases map to TRBD1. V was pared by 5 bases and J by 4 bases, with 7 bases of the junction left unmatched. Per germline, CDR1 SGHTA and CDR2 FQGNSA. This CDR3 has 15 residues. The CDR3 nucleotides read TGTGCCAGCAGCCCCCGGACAGGGCGAGGAAACACCATATATTTT. It is translated as CASSPRTGRGNTIYF.

This chain uses TRBV6-6 with TRBJ1-6; 9 bases match TRBD1. With V trimmed by 8 bases and J by 8 bases, 10 bases remained unmatched. This CDR3 contains 15 residues. Germline CDR1 and CDR2: MNHNY and SVGAGI (reference sequence). CDR3 loop: CASWISGTGYSPLHF. The CDR3 nucleotides are TGTGCCAGCTGGATCTCGGGGACAGGGTATTCACCCCTCCACTTT.